These 7 T cell receptor beta chains share one sample of origin, sequenced in a study of T cell clonotyping in hematopoietic cell transplantation. The method was immunoSEQ multiplex PCR; TCRdb's version includes in-frame clones alone and lacks a portion of them. The sample yields some 50,000 clones, approximately 80% seen once. Time point: recipient sample about 28 days before transplant, after cytoreduction. The sequencing here drew on peripheral blood mononuclear cells, taken before stem cell transplant. Receptors originate from a man aged 55 to 70 with myelodysplastic syndrome. Some clones in this sample may be carry-over from other donors' samples.

The rearrangement joins TRBV6-1 to TRBJ1-5, with D hard to call. CDR1 and CDR2 (germline): MNHNS, SASEGT. V dropped 2 bases and J dropped 9 bases, with 5 bases sitting between them. The CDR3 sequence is 11 residues long. CDR3 region: CASSESPPQHF. For the CDR3, the DNA is TGTGCCAGCAGTGAATCTCCGCCCCAGCATTTT.

This clone was detected only once. The chain uses TRBV4-3 and TRBJ1-2; 10 bases are a match to TRBD1. This CDR3 has 16 residues. From germline, CDR1 is LGHNA and CDR2 YSLEER. The trim removed 3 bases at V and 9 bases at J, leaving 13 bases unmatched. The CDR3 nucleotides are TGCGCCAGCAGCCAGTACTCCGGGACAGGGGACGGAAGCTACACCTTC. Translating it yields CASSQYSGTGDGSYTF.

This chain connects TRBV2 to TRBJ1-6, with TRBD1 matching 7 bases. The CDR3 spans 14 residues. V trimming: 6 bases; J trimming: 9 bases; junction bases outside the gene matches: 8. The germline V gene has CDR1 SNHLY and CDR2 FYNNEI. The CDR3 is CASSLTGEGSPLHF. For the CDR3, the DNA is TGTGCCAGCAGCTTAACAGGGGAGGGTTCACCCCTCCACTTT.

This sequence joins TRBV19 and TRBJ2-4, with a possible D match to TRBD1 (6 bases). Deletions cut 7 bases from V and 7 bases from J, with 17 bases between. Germline CDR1 reads LNHDA; CDR2 reads SQIVND (reference sequence). The CDR3 contains 14 residues. The CDR3 DNA follows: TGTGCCAGTAACGCAGGGGCAAGGGGTAACATTCAGTACTTC. Residues: CASNAGARGNIQYF.

This clone came up a few times. This chain links TRBV7-2 with TRBJ1-2; no definite D call. CDR1 SGHTA and CDR2 FQGNSA come from the germline V gene. Trimming removed 4 bases at V and 1 base at J, with 10 bases between. The CDR3 is 14 residues long. The CDR3 DNA follows: TGTGCCAGCAGCTCGGACTTCGATAACTATGGCTACACCTTC. It translates to CASSSDFDNYGYTF.

This clone was detected only once. V usage is TRBV4-3 and J usage is TRBJ1-3; D is ambiguous. This CDR3 has 19 residues. The germline V gene has CDR1 LGHNA and CDR2 YSLEER. The V end was cut by 0 bases, the J end by 0 bases, with 18 bases between. CDR3 sequence reads: CASSQDYLGLQVSGNTIYF. The CDR3 DNA sequence: TGCGCCAGCAGCCAAGATTATTTGGGCCTCCAGGTCTCTGGAAACACCATATATTTT.

The chain combines TRBV2 with TRBJ2-3; D is unresolved. The V and J ends lost 5 bases and 2 bases respectively, with 8 bases between them. Germline CDR1 and CDR2: SNHLY and FYNNEI. The CDR3 length is 13 residues. CDR3 in DNA: TGTGCCAGCAGTCTGGCTTTCACAGATACGCAGTATTTT. Protein product: CASSLAFTDTQYF.